One and the same sample provided the 18 T cell receptor beta chains below, sequenced in a study of early T cells in non-severe SARS-CoV-2 infection. TCRdb processed the 5' RACE reads anew with MiXCR; each CDR3 protein has one entry. Of roughly 80,000 distinct CDR3 sequences listed, less than 20% are singletons. The sequenced sample consisted of whole blood. The receptors shown here come from an adult who was a healthcare worker with PCR-confirmed SARS-CoV-2 infection or an uninfected control (not recorded which).

This clonotype has only a few counts. This rearrangement joins TRBV7-9 to TRBJ2-3, with D maybe TRBD1 (6 bases). This CDR3 region has 20 residues. The V gene's germline CDR1 is SEHNR and CDR2 FQNEAQ (reference sequence). The V gene lost 2 bases and the J gene lost 1 base, with 25 bases spanning the gap. The CDR3 region has the DNA TGTGCCAGCAGCTTAATGGTCGGTCGGCAGGGGTCGGTCCGCACAGATACGCAGTATTTT. Translating it yields CASSLMVGRQGSVRTDTQYF.

The rearrangement uses TRBV6-6 and TRBJ2-1; 14 bases are a match to TRBD2. V lost 10 bases, J lost 6 bases, and 11 bases stayed unmatched. The germline CDR1 and CDR2 sequences are MNHNY and SVGAGI (reference sequence). This CDR3 has 16 residues. The CDR3 DNA reads as TGTGCCAACCCAGAGCTGACTAGCGGGGGGGGCAATGAGCAGTTCTTC. As protein: CANPELTSGGGNEQFF.

This clonotype came up a few times. The rearrangement links TRBV27 to TRBJ1-6, with 9 bases fitting TRBD1. Germline trimming cut 4 bases from V and 7 bases from J; bases unmatched to any gene: 11. The CDR3 covers 17 residues. Germline V gives CDR1 MNHEY, CDR2 SMNVEV (reference sequence). The CDR3 region is CASSSYRGLSSNSPLHF. CDR3 coding DNA: TGTGCCAGCAGTTCGTACAGGGGGCTGAGCTCGAATTCACCCCTCCACTTT.

This clonotype was detected ten times or more. The rearrangement joins TRBV29-1 to TRBJ2-3; no clear D. Germline V gene sequence: CDR1 SQVTM, CDR2 ANQGSEA. The CDR3 length is 15 residues. The V and J ends lost 1 base and 4 bases respectively, with 15 bases between them. The CDR3 nucleotides read TGCAGCGTTGAAGGAGTAGTCTCTTCCCCAGATACGCAGTATTTT. Protein: CSVEGVVSSPDTQYF.

The rearrangement uses TRBV5-6 and TRBJ2-2, with D possibly TRBD1 on 6 matching bases. The CDR3 spans 14 residues. Germline V gene data show CDR1 as SGHDT and CDR2 as YYEEEE. V was trimmed by 1 base and J by 5 bases, leaving 9 bases between them. CDR3 DNA: TGTGCCAGCAGCTTGCCGACAGGTACCGGGGAGCTGTTTTTT. Translating gives CASSLPTGTGELFF.

The chain recombines TRBV6-2 or TRBV6-3 with TRBJ2-7; 7 positions agree with TRBD1. From germline, CDR1 is MNHEY and CDR2 SVGEGT. This CDR3 is 13 amino acids long. J lost 3 bases, V lost 5 bases, and 4 bases had no gene match. The CDR3 here is CASSLGQIYEQYF. The CDR3 nucleotides read TGTGCCAGCAGTCTGGGACAGATCTACGAGCAGTACTTC.

This clonotype was seen more than once but under ten times. The CDR3 here is CSASDGPRGTQYF. The CDR3 coding sequence is TGCAGTGCTTCAGACGGCCCGCGGGGGACGCAGTATTTT. V is TRBV20-1 and J is TRBJ2-3; 7 nucleotides line up with TRBD2. The CDR3 has 13 amino acids. Germline values: CDR1 DFQATT, CDR2 SNEGSKA (reference sequence). After removal of 5 bases from V and 9 bases from J, the junction contained 11 bases not matched to a gene.

The chain employs TRBV12-3 or TRBV12-4 and TRBJ1-4; D not resolved. The V end was cut by 1 base, the J end by 9 bases, with 15 bases between. The CDR3 loop spans 15 amino acids. The CDR3 loop reads CASSLVRDFGKKLFF. The CDR3 coding sequence is TGTGCCAGCAGTTTAGTGAGAGACTTTGGGAAAAAACTGTTTTTT.

This clonotype was recorded many times. The genes are TRBV5-1 and TRBJ2-2; TRBD2 matches 7 bases. Germline V gives CDR1 SGHRS, CDR2 YFSETQ. CDR3 size: 16 residues. V was clipped by 3 bases and J by 4 bases; unmatched bases: 9. The CDR3 sequence: CASSSAGGTVTGELFF. The CDR3 region has the DNA TGCGCCAGCAGCTCCGCCGGGGGGACCGTCACCGGGGAGCTGTTTTTT.

The rearrangement links TRBV5-1 to TRBJ2-1, with D uncertain. The V end was cut by 4 bases, the J end by 10 bases, with 9 bases between. CDR3 length: 11 residues. Germline lookup yields CDR1 SGHRS and CDR2 YFSETQ. CDR3 DNA: TGCGCCAGCAGCGTGTCCTTAGAGCAGTTCTTC. Translating it yields CASSVSLEQFF.

This clonotype occurred a few times. The V and J genes are TRBV3-1 and TRBJ1-5; D might be TRBD1 (5 bases). Germline V gene data show CDR1 as LGHDT and CDR2 as YNNKEL (reference sequence). CDR3 length: 17 amino acids. The V end lost 0 bases, the J end lost 0 bases, and 12 bases lay between the germline ends. CDR3 DNA: TGTGCCAGCAGCCAAGATCCCAGGGTCAATAGCAATCAGCCCCAGCATTTT. Translated, it gives CASSQDPRVNSNQPQHF.

The V gene is TRBV6-5, the J gene TRBJ2-7; maybe TRBD2 (5 bases). The V gene lost 10 bases and the J gene lost 4 bases, with 11 bases spanning the gap. Germline CDR1 is MNHEY and CDR2 is SVGAGI. The CDR3 has 11 residues. CDR3 nucleotides: TGTGCCACCCTCCGGGGTTACGAGCAGTACTTC. This translates into CATLRGYEQYF.

A remark on this clonotype: An end of the junction differs from the germline gene, which may be a read error. The gene calls are TRBV13 and TRBJ1-1; D not resolved. Germline assignment: CDR1 PRHDT and CDR2 FYEKMQ (reference sequence). The CDR3 runs to 14 residues. The CDR3 DNA reads as TGTGCCAGCAGCCTAGGTGGCGGGAACACTGAAGCTTTCTTT. Translating gives CASSLGGGNTEAFF.

The chain has TRBV7-9 and TRBJ2-7, with TRBD1 matching 7 bases. Germline V gene data show CDR1 as SEHNR and CDR2 as FQNEAQ (reference sequence). The CDR3 spans 16 residues. With 5 bases clipped from V and 3 bases from J, the junction kept 13 bases outside the gene matches. CDR3 DNA sequence: TGTGCCAGCAGCCGATCGACCGGGACAGTACACTACGAGCAGTACTTC. Translating it yields CASSRSTGTVHYEQYF.

The V call is TRBV20-1, the J call TRBJ2-7; 12 bases match TRBD2. This CDR3 has 14 residues. Germline CDR1 is DFQATT and CDR2 is SNEGSKA (reference sequence). The junction had 7 bases not matched to a gene; V was cut back by 5 bases and J by 5 bases. DNA of the CDR3: TGCAGTGCTGCCCTGGGACTAGCGGGCGACGAGCAGTACTTC. It is translated as CSAALGLAGDEQYF.

The chain uses TRBV24-1 and TRBJ2-1; TRBD2 aligns across 7 bases. The CDR3 runs to 13 residues. Unmatched junction bases numbered 6, after V lost 5 bases and J lost 9 bases. Germline V gene data show CDR1 as KGHDR and CDR2 as SFDVKD. As DNA, the CDR3 is TGTGCCACCAGTGTGGGAGGGGTTGGTGAGCAGTTCTTC. Its translation is CATSVGGVGEQFF.

This clonotype was counted ten times or more. The gene calls are TRBV7-9 and TRBJ1-1; 10 bases line up with TRBD1. Losses at the gene ends were 5 bases for V and 12 bases for J; bases not matched to a gene: 12. Germline V gene sequence: CDR1 SEHNR, CDR2 FQNEAQ (reference sequence). This CDR3 has 14 residues. This CDR3 reads CASSRDRGVFGTFF. CDR3 bases: TGTGCCAGCAGCAGGGACAGGGGAGTATTCGGAACTTTCTTT.

V and J are TRBV6-1 and TRBJ2-6, with a possible D match to TRBD1 (5 bases). The CDR3 length is 16 residues. With 11 bases removed from V and 0 bases from J, the gap between germline ends came to 17 bases. Per the germline V gene, CDR1 is MNHNS and CDR2 is SASEGT. The CDR3 DNA follows: TGTGCCCTAAGGCCAGGGCCATTCTCTGGGGCCAACGTCCTGACTTTC. Residues: CALRPGPFSGANVLTF.